This T cell receptor (beta chain) was captured by sequencing in a study of a mutant IDH1 vaccine in newly diagnosed glioma. In the study overall: Across weeks 1, 3, 5, 7, 11, 15, 19 and 23, patients received a vaccination each time, eight in all. Study-level results: Shifts in the top peripheral T cell clonotypes seemed unrelated to pseudoprogression.

Libraries were prepared by immunoSEQ multiplex PCR; TCRdb keeps only in-frame clonotypes and omits some of them. The table lists about 60,000 clones, about nine tenths of them singletons. On this clone: What it binds is not known.

The germline V gene encodes CDR1 MNHNS and CDR2 SASEGT. The CDR3 loop spans 14 amino acids. Trimming stripped 7 bases from V and 4 bases from J, with 16 bases between. Time point defined: week 23, last vaccination. Each vaccine dose was 300 ug of mutant IDH1 20-mer peptide, with topical imiquimod. This chain links TRBV6-1 with TRBJ1-1, with D unresolved. This material consisted of PBMCs, taken from a glioma patient whose treatment included an IDH1 peptide vaccine. The receptor was derived from a man in his forties with glioma. CDR3 sequence reads: CASIREGILTEAFF. CDR3 DNA: TGTGCCAGCATCCGGGAAGGGATCCTCACTGAAGCTTTCTTT.